The clone carrying this T cell receptor (beta chain) appeared a single time. The antigen is undetermined. V trimming: 4 bases; J trimming: 3 bases; junction bases outside the gene matches: 6. Germline assignment: CDR1 SGHTS and CDR2 YDEGEE. This CDR3 is 14 amino acids long. The record originates from a study of CD8 T cells in ankylosing spondylitis. Quantitative 5'-RACE with molecular barcodes was used to make the TCR beta libraries. TCRdb itself ran the 5' RACE reads through MiXCR, one entry per CDR3 protein. The table records 700,000 to 850,000 distinct CDR3 sequences, roughly 10% of them present only once. Study results and caveats: In reactive arthritis synovial fluid and blood, some motif variants had been reported before. Reportedly, significant enrichment of disease-linked clones occurred in matched ankylosing spondylitis synovial fluid. Apparently characteristic of ankylosing spondylitis blood was a TCR beta motif (roughly 8 highly homologous variants).

The origin of this receptor is a male donor with ankylosing spondylitis. This chain joins TRBV5-8 and TRBJ2-7, with TRBD1 identical over 8 bases. The sample was blood, either unsorted or a sorted T cell fraction (not recorded which). The CDR3 region is CASSGPGQDYEQYF. The CDR3 DNA follows: TGTGCCAGCAGCGGCCCGGGACAGGACTACGAGCAGTACTTC.